This T cell receptor beta chain was identified during a study of T cells in Graves' hyperthyroidism and ophthalmopathy. The hyperthyroidism was newly diagnosed and had lasted under 2 months; the patients were aged 18 to 65. Clinicians diagnosed patients from clinical symptoms, serum thyroxine and TRAb, thyroid ultrasound and orbital computed tomography. The CDR3 spans 16 residues. With 6 bases clipped from V and 7 bases from J, the junction kept 14 bases outside the gene matches. CDR1 is MDHEN, CDR2 SYDVKM, per germline. Amplified TCR beta CDR3 regions came from RNA transcripts. First-round RT-PCR with HTBI primers amplified the TCR CDR3 region. MiXCR, run by TCRdb on the multiplex PCR reads, gives a single entry per CDR3 protein. The sample carries about 180,000 distinct CDR3 sequences, 15% to 20% recorded once.

This sequence originates from a woman aged 50 to 60 with Graves' hyperthyroidism. The chain combines TRBV28 with TRBJ2-1; 8 nucleotides align to TRBD2. Sequencing was performed on blood. In nucleotides, the CDR3 is TGTGCCAGCAGCTACCCCCGGGGACTAGTCGATAATGAGCAGTTCTTC. Protein: CASSYPRGLVDNEQFF.